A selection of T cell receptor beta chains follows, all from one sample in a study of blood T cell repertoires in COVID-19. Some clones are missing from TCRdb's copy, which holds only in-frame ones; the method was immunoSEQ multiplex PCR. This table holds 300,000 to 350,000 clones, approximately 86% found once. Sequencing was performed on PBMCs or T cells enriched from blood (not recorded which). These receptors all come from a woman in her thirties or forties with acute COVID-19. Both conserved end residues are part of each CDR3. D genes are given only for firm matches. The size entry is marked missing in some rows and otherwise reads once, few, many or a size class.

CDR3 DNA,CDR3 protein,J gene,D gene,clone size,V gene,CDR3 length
TGTGCCAGCAGCTTACAGATCACAGATACGCAGTATTTT,CASSLQITDTQYF,TRBJ2-3,.,.,TRBV11-2,13
TGTGCCAGTAGTATTGGGCAGGGTAATCAGCCCCAGCATTTT,CASSIGQGNQPQHF,TRBJ1-5,.,.,TRBV19,14
TGTGCCAGCTCACCAGCCCTTCAGGGTTCGGACTATGGCTACACCTTC,CASSPALQGSDYGYTF,TRBJ1-2,.,.,TRBV18,16
TGTGCCAGCAGCTTAGGAAAACGAGACAGGAAGGTCTACAATGAGCAGTTCTTC,CASSLGKRDRKVYNEQFF,TRBJ2-1,.,.,TRBV7-9,18
TGTGCCAGTAGCAACCGACGCAGGGCTGAAAAACTGTTTTTT,CASSNRRRAEKLFF,TRBJ1-4,.,.,TRBV19,14
TGTGCCAGCAGCTTCGGGGCGGGGGGGGCCTACGAGCAGTACTTC,CASSFGAGGAYEQYF,TRBJ2-7,TRBD2,.,TRBV5-4,15
TGTGCCAGCAGCTTAGGACAACGGTTGGAAGGTGGCTACACCTTC,CASSLGQRLEGGYTF,TRBJ1-2,.,.,TRBV11-1,15
TGTGCCAGCAGCGTACAGGGGGGAAGGGGAAACACTGAAGCTTTCTTT,CASSVQGGRGNTEAFF,TRBJ1-1,TRBD1,.,TRBV9,16
TGTGCCAGCAGCAACTCTTACGAGCAGTACTTC,CASSNSYEQYF,TRBJ2-7,.,.,TRBV6-6,11
TGTGCCAGCTGTCGCACTGAAGCTTTCTTT,CASCRTEAFF,TRBJ1-1,.,.,TRBV12-3/TRBV12-4,10
TGTGCCAGCAGCTTACTAGGGGTAGCGAACACCGGGGAGCTGTTTTTT,CASSLLGVANTGELFF,TRBJ2-2,.,once,TRBV7-3,16
TGTGCCAGCAGTGATGGCTATAGCGGGAGCTACAATGAGCAGTTCTTC,CASSDGYSGSYNEQFF,TRBJ2-1,TRBD2,.,TRBV6-1,16
TGTGCCAGCAGCGTAAACAGGGGTGTGGGAAACACCATATATTTT,CASSVNRGVGNTIYF,TRBJ1-3,TRBD1,.,TRBV9,15
TGTGCCAGCAGCGTCAGAGGACAGGGATACAATGAGCAGTTCTTC,CASSVRGQGYNEQFF,TRBJ2-1,TRBD1,few,TRBV9,15
TGTGCCAGCAGCTTAGAGGGGCGGGGGCGCACAGATACGCAGTATTTT,CASSLEGRGRTDTQYF,TRBJ2-3,.,.,TRBV11-2,16
TGTGCCAGCAGCTTTCTTTACGGGGTGAACACTGAAGCTTTCTTT,CASSFLYGVNTEAFF,TRBJ1-1,.,.,TRBV7-2,15
TGCGCCAGCTCTGGCGGCTACTCTGGAAACACCATATATTTT,CASSGGYSGNTIYF,TRBJ1-3,.,.,TRBV5-1,14
TGTGCCAGCAGTAAGACAGGGGCCACTGAAAAACTGTTTTTT,CASSKTGATEKLFF,TRBJ1-4,TRBD1,.,TRBV27,14
TGCAGCGCGGCGGGTCATAATGAAAAACTGTTTTTT,CSAAGHNEKLFF,TRBJ1-4,.,.,TRBV29-1,12
TGTGCCAGCAGTTACTCGATGGGTAAAGGCGGTGAAAAACTGTTTTTT,CASSYSMGKGGEKLFF,TRBJ1-4,.,.,TRBV6-2/TRBV6-3,16
TGTGCCAGCAGCCGGGACTTCGGCGGACAGCCCCAGCATTTT,CASSRDFGGQPQHF,TRBJ1-5,.,.,TRBV9,14
TGTGCCAGCAGTCGCGGACTCGTGACCACCGGGGAGCTGTTTTTT,CASSRGLVTTGELFF,TRBJ2-2,.,.,TRBV9,15